The 32 T cell receptor beta chains below were found in one sample sequenced in a study of blood T cell repertoires in COVID-19. The repertoire was sequenced with immunoSEQ multiplex PCR; TCRdb's copy has only in-frame clones and lacks some. The data contain about 140,000 clones, 86% of them singletons. Sequencing used peripheral blood. The origin of the receptors is a woman aged 60 to 75 with acute or convalescent COVID-19.

The chain has TRBV4-2 and TRBJ1-2, with D perhaps matching TRBD1 (6 bases). CDR1 and CDR2 from the germline V gene are LGHNA and YNFKEQ. V was clipped by 0 bases and J by 4 bases, with 12 bases between them. The CDR3 consists of 15 residues. The CDR3 DNA is TGTGCCAGCAGCCAAGAAATGTCACAGGGCTATGGCTACACCTTC. Residues: CASSQEMSQGYGYTF.

The chain carries TRBV19 and TRBJ1-3; D gene uncertain. CDR1 LNHDA and CDR2 SQIVND come from the germline V gene (reference sequence). Trimming removed 3 bases at V and 5 bases at J, with 14 bases between. The CDR3 is 15 amino acids. As DNA, the CDR3 is TGTGCCAGTAGTATCGCATCGGACGGGAGAAACACCATATATTTT. Translated, it gives CASSIASDGRNTIYF.

The V gene is TRBV5-1, the J gene TRBJ1-5; 7 positions agree with TRBD1. Germline V lookup: CDR1 SGHRS, CDR2 YFSETQ. This CDR3 has 15 residues. V lost 0 bases, J lost 6 bases, and 6 bases stayed unmatched. CDR3 sequence (DNA): TGCGCCAGCAGCTTGGAAGGGTACAGGGGTCAGCCCCAGCATTTT. Translation gives CASSLEGYRGQPQHF.

This sequence joins TRBV14 and TRBJ2-5; D perhaps matches TRBD2 (6 bases). Trimming shortened V by 6 bases and J by 4 bases, and 21 bases separated the two germline ends. There are 16 residues in the CDR3. The germline V gene encodes CDR1 SGHDN and CDR2 FVKESK. CDR3: CASSHTLGLARETQYF. CDR3 in DNA: TGTGCCAGCAGTCATACCCTCGGCCTAGCGAGAGAGACCCAGTACTTC.

In its sample, this clone was seen once. V and J are TRBV28 and TRBJ2-7, with D possibly being TRBD2 (6 bases). Trimming cost V 0 bases and J 0 bases, with 12 bases left between them. From germline, CDR1 is MDHEN and CDR2 SYDVKM. There are 16 residues in the CDR3. CDR3 DNA sequence: TGTGCCAGCAGTTTATGGACTAGGACCAGCTCCTACGAGCAGTACTTC. Translation gives CASSLWTRTSSYEQYF.

The chain has TRBV6-6 and TRBJ2-1; unclear D gene. CDR3 length: 12 residues. The germline CDR1 and CDR2 sequences are MNHNY and SVGAGI (reference sequence). Trimming took 2 bases from V and 11 from J, leaving 10 bases between them. The CDR3 DNA sequence: TGTGCCAGCAGTTACGACGGCAGGCAGCAGTTCTTC. Residues: CASSYDGRQQFF.

The chain recombines TRBV2 with TRBJ1-2; D perhaps matches TRBD1 (6 bases). The CDR3 contains 14 residues. Germline CDR1 is SNHLY and CDR2 is FYNNEI. V lost 6 bases, J lost 3 bases, and 14 bases lay in between. CDR3 sequence reads: CASSYGQIDYGYTF. The DNA of the CDR3 is TGTGCCAGCAGCTACGGACAGATTGACTATGGCTACACCTTC.

The rearrangement uses TRBV10-3 and TRBJ2-1; the D is unclear. Germline V CDR1 and CDR2: ENHRY, SYGVKD. Trimming took 0 bases from V and 0 from J, leaving 3 bases between them. CDR3 length equals 14 residues. The DNA for the CDR3 is TGTGCCATCAGTGAGTCGAGCTCCTACAATGAGCAGTTCTTC. Amino acid sequence: CAISESSSYNEQFF.

As for this clone: The junction departs from germline at one end; a sequencing error may be responsible. The J gene is TRBJ2-2, the V gene TRBV9; D is possibly TRBD1 (5 bases). The germline CDR1 and CDR2 sequences are SGDLS and YYNGEE. The CDR3 covers 17 residues. The CDR3 bases are TGTGTCAGCAGCGTAATCTCAGTGGGCAGGGCCACCGGGGAGCTGTTTTTT. As protein: CVSSVISVGRATGELFF.

The CDR3 spells CASSVGAGGSDTQYF. For the CDR3, the DNA is TGTGCCAGCAGCGTAGGGGCAGGGGGTTCGGATACGCAGTATTTT. J is TRBJ2-3 and V is TRBV9, with 7 bases fitting TRBD1. Per the germline V gene, CDR1 is SGDLS and CDR2 is YYNGEE. V shed 0 bases and J 6 bases; nucleotides not matched to a gene: 7. CDR3 length: 15 residues.

This chain links TRBV5-1 with TRBJ1-6; D is unclear. The CDR3 is made up of 16 amino acids. CDR1 is SGHRS and CDR2 is YFSETQ in the germline V gene. Deletions cut 7 bases from V and 0 bases from J, with 14 bases between. CDR3 sequence reads: CASAQGGSSYNSPLHF. The CDR3 nucleotides read TGCGCCAGCGCCCAAGGAGGGAGCTCCTATAATTCACCCCTCCACTTT.

This sequence joins TRBV30 and TRBJ2-2; D unclear. Looked up from germline, CDR1 is GTSNPN and CDR2 is SVGIG (reference sequence). V was pared by 0 bases and J by 0 bases, with 11 bases between. This CDR3 comprises 16 residues. The CDR3 region has the DNA TGTGCCTGGAGTGTGAGACTCCTTTCGAACACCGGGGAGCTGTTTTTT. It encodes CAWSVRLLSNTGELFF.

This rearrangement joins TRBV3-1 (or the pseudogene TRBV3-2) to TRBJ1-1, with D perhaps TRBD1 (6 bases). CDR1 is LGHDT and CDR2 is YNNKEL in the germline V gene (reference sequence). V was trimmed by 4 bases and J by 8 bases, leaving 17 bases between them. The CDR3 sequence is 14 residues long. DNA for the CDR3: TGTGCCAGCAGCCTTCTAGGGGGGGCGGGAGAAGCTTTCTTT. As protein: CASSLLGGAGEAFF.

The chain employs TRBV30 and TRBJ1-2; 7 bases are a match to TRBD1. The CDR3 runs to 14 residues. CDR1 and CDR2 from the germline V gene are GTSNPN and SVGIG (reference sequence). With 3 bases clipped from V and 1 base from J, the junction kept 5 bases outside the gene matches. CDR3 sequence reads: CAWSRDSLNYGYTF. The CDR3 DNA is TGTGCCTGGAGCCGGGACAGCCTTAACTATGGCTACACCTTC.

The rearrangement links TRBV27 to TRBJ2-3; weak D call: TRBD1 (5 bases). Looked up from germline, CDR1 is MNHEY and CDR2 is SMNVEV (reference sequence). This CDR3 is 17 amino acids long. V lost 5 bases, J lost 0 bases, and 18 bases lay in between. CDR3 loop: CASSPASRGFSTDTQYF. The CDR3 bases are TGTGCCAGCAGTCCGGCCAGTAGGGGCTTTAGCACAGATACGCAGTATTTT.

The rearrangement joins TRBV9 to TRBJ1-1; 7 bases align to TRBD1. Germline lookup yields CDR1 SGDLS and CDR2 YYNGEE. The CDR3 runs 14 residues. The V and J ends lost 3 bases and 1 base, in that order; junction bases with no gene match: 3. The CDR3: CASSADRPNTEAFF. In nucleotides, the CDR3 is TGTGCCAGCAGCGCGGACAGGCCGAACACTGAAGCTTTCTTT.

The chain has TRBV7-9 and TRBJ1-3, with D perhaps TRBD1 (5 bases). The CDR3 sequence is 15 residues long. Looked up from germline, CDR1 is SEHNR and CDR2 is FQNEAQ (reference sequence). V was shortened by 5 bases and J by 2 bases, with 13 bases between the two germline ends. CDR3 amino acids: CASSVSGFAGNTIYF. The CDR3, as DNA: TGTGCCAGCAGCGTATCAGGGTTCGCTGGAAACACCATATATTTT.

V usage is TRBV12-3 or TRBV12-4 and J usage is TRBJ2-1, with D maybe TRBD1 (5 bases). Trimming stripped 6 bases from V and 0 bases from J, with 6 bases between. The CDR3 covers 13 residues. The CDR3 loop reads CASRGLSYNEQFF. The CDR3 bases are TGTGCCAGCAGGGGGCTCTCCTACAATGAGCAGTTCTTC.

The chain joins TRBV4-1 to TRBJ1-6; the D gene is possibly TRBD1 (6 bases). V lost 4 bases and J 10 bases, leaving 11 bases between the germline ends. Germline-derived CDR1 and CDR2 are MGHRA and YSYEKL. CDR3 length: 13 amino acids. The CDR3 DNA reads as TGCGCCAGCAGCCCCAGACAGGAATCACCCCTCCACTTT. Translation gives CASSPRQESPLHF.

V gene TRBV6-1 combines with J gene TRBJ2-7, with 9 bases lining up with TRBD1. Germline trimming cut 3 bases from V and 3 bases from J; bases unmatched to any gene: 3. The germline gives CDR1 MNHNS, CDR2 SASEGT. The CDR3 covers 14 residues. The CDR3 reads CASSDRDRDYEQYF. CDR3 in DNA: TGTGCCAGCAGTGACCGGGACAGGGACTACGAGCAGTACTTC.

The chain joins TRBV7-3 to TRBJ2-2; TRBD2 matches 8 bases. CDR3 length: 15 residues. The germline CDR1 and CDR2 sequences are SGHTA and FQGTGA. V was pared by 0 bases and J by 6 bases, with 3 bases of the junction left unmatched. This CDR3 reads CASSLTPGGAGELFF. CDR3 nucleotide sequence: TGTGCCAGCAGCTTAACGCCGGGAGGGGCCGGGGAGCTGTTTTTT. The full variable domain, rest sourced from reference TRBV7-3 and TRBJ2-2, is GAGVSQTPSNKVTEKGKYVELRCDPISGHTALYWYRQSLGQGPEFLIYFQGTGAADDSGLPNDRFFAVRPEGSVSTLKIQRTERGDSAVYLCASSLTPGGAGELFFGEGSRLTVL.

This clone occurred a few times. V gene TRBV2 combines with J gene TRBJ1-1; D is unresolved. The V end was cut by 3 bases, the J end by 1 base, with 6 bases between. Germline assignment: CDR1 SNHLY and CDR2 FYNNEI. The CDR3 spans 13 residues. The CDR3 bases are TGTGCCAGCAGTGACCTTAGGAACACTGAAGCTTTCTTT. Amino acids: CASSDLRNTEAFF. The variable domain in full, with the rest retrieved from reference TRBV2 and TRBJ1-1, is EPEVTQTPSHQVTQMGQEVILRCVPISNHLYFYWYRQILGQKVEFLVSFYNNEISEKSEIFDDQFSVERPDGSNFTLKIRSTKLEDSAMYFCASSDLRNTEAFFGQGTRLTVV.

The genes are TRBV4-1 and TRBJ1-1, with TRBD1 as a possible D gene (5 bases). The V gene lost 5 bases and the J gene lost 3 bases, with 16 bases spanning the gap. Germline V gene sequence: CDR1 MGHRA, CDR2 YSYEKL. This CDR3 is built from 15 residues. CDR3 DNA: TGCGCCAGCAGCTTCGGACGGGGGTTGGACACTGAAGCTTTCTTT. Residues: CASSFGRGLDTEAFF.

The chain is built from TRBV9 and TRBJ1-2; TRBD1 is a possible D gene (5 bases). Germline-derived CDR1 and CDR2 are SGDLS and YYNGEE. Deletions cut 7 bases from V and 4 bases from J, with 11 bases between. The CDR3 totals 12 residues. CDR3 in DNA: TGTGCCAGCCAGGGTTTAGGCTATGGCTACACCTTC. Translation gives CASQGLGYGYTF.

The gene calls are TRBV5-6 and TRBJ2-7, with 11 bases aligning to TRBD2. Trimming took 5 bases from V and 4 from J; bases not matched to a gene: 11. Germline values: CDR1 SGHDT, CDR2 YYEEEE. The CDR3 is 16 residues long. The CDR3 DNA is TGTGCCAGCAGACTGAACCCTAGCGGGGGGTGGTACGAGCAGTACTTC. This gives the protein CASRLNPSGGWYEQYF.

The table lists this clone with a count of one. The gene calls are TRBV28 and TRBJ2-7; TRBD2 might be the D (6 bases). The CDR3 is 15 amino acids. Germline V gene sequence: CDR1 MDHEN, CDR2 SYDVKM. V was trimmed by 2 bases and J by 0 bases, leaving 11 bases between them. The CDR3 is CASSLGSGYSYEQYF. CDR3 nucleotide sequence: TGTGCCAGCAGTTTAGGTAGCGGTTACTCCTACGAGCAGTACTTC.

This chain joins TRBV7-8 and TRBJ1-5, with 8 positions matching TRBD1. V shed 5 bases and J 6 bases; nucleotides not matched to a gene: 15. Germline V gene sequence: CDR1 SGHVS, CDR2 FQNEAQ. The CDR3 runs 17 residues. CDR3 sequence: CASSLWTGRSLRQPQHF. The CDR3 DNA reads TGTGCCAGCAGCCTTTGGACAGGGAGGTCCCTACGTCAGCCCCAGCATTTT.

The chain has TRBV30 and TRBJ1-6; a weak D match, TRBD1 (6 bases). The V end lost 0 bases, the J end lost 10 bases, and 19 bases lay between the germline ends. Germline assignment: CDR1 GTSNPN and CDR2 SVGIG (reference sequence). The CDR3 contains 16 residues. The chain's CDR3 is CAWSVGGYAGDSPLHF. Here the CDR3 DNA reads TGTGCCTGGAGTGTCGGTGGGTACGCAGGGGACTCACCCCTCCACTTT. Complete variable domain (other parts from reference TRBV30 and TRBJ1-6): SQTIHQWPATLVQPVGSPLSLECTVEGTSNPNLYWYRQAAGRGLQLLFYSVGIGQISSEVPQNLSASRPQDRQFILSSKKLLLSDSGFYLCAWSVGGYAGDSPLHFGNGTRLTVT.

The chain joins TRBV27 to TRBJ2-2, with a tentative D call TRBD2 (5 bases). Germline CDR1 and CDR2: MNHEY and SMNVEV (reference sequence). The CDR3 spans 16 residues. The V end lost 3 bases, the J end lost 5 bases, and 16 bases lay between the germline ends. CDR3 sequence reads: CASSFGGAYGTGELFF. CDR3 coding DNA: TGTGCCAGCAGTTTCGGAGGTGCCTACGGGACCGGGGAGCTGTTTTTT.

This clone came up once. The chain joins TRBV23-1 to TRBJ1-6; 8 bases are a match to TRBD1. TRBV23-1 qualifies as an ORF whose function is uncertain. CDR3 length: 16 residues. The V and J ends lost 4 bases and 4 bases, in that order; junction bases with no gene match: 6. CDR3 sequence (DNA): TGCGCCAGCAGTCCCCGGACAGGGTGGTATAATTCACCCCTCCACTTT. It codes for CASSPRTGWYNSPLHF.

The V gene is TRBV18, the J gene TRBJ2-1, with D possibly matching TRBD1 (6 bases). Trimming took off 3 bases at V and 8 bases at J, with 11 bases between the two ends. This CDR3 has 13 amino acids. Germline V gives CDR1 KGHSH, CDR2 LQKENI. CDR3 nucleotides: TGTGCCAGCTCACCTAGACAGGCGGATGAGCAGTTCTTC. Encoded protein: CASSPRQADEQFF.

The V call is TRBV2, the J call TRBJ1-2; D uncertain. This CDR3 has 12 residues. Germline-derived CDR1 and CDR2 are SNHLY and FYNNEI. V lost 6 bases and J lost 7, with 12 bases in between. The CDR3 DNA sequence: TGTGCCAGCAGGAGGGCCCACAGTGGCTACACCTTC. This translates into CASRRAHSGYTF.